The rows below give T cell receptor beta chains drawn from one sample of a study of shared clonotypes between healthy human individuals. Here immunoSEQ multiplex PCR was the method, and the copy in TCRdb shows in-frame clones only, minus some. Among around 620,000 clones listed, approximately 96% were seen once. The material sequenced was naive CD8+ T cells sorted from blood. The receptors derive from a young woman in good health. Each CDR3 is given with its conserved first and last residue. Fields, in order: V gene, J gene, CDR3 protein.

TRBV27	TRBJ1-5	CASSAGTGWPQHF
TRBV2	TRBJ1-2	CASSEGGVEANYGYTF
TRBV7-9	TRBJ2-6	CASSPRTGDGANVLTF
TRBV6-5	TRBJ1-1	CASSYSVRGTEAFF
TRBV18	TRBJ2-3	CASTREGAPDTQYF
TRBV2	TRBJ2-2	CATIPATGSANTGELFF
TRBV27	TRBJ2-7	CASSLQSGRLTYEQYF
TRBV4-1	TRBJ1-1	CASSQVQHRMNTEAFF
TRBV10-3	TRBJ1-4	CAISPGTGATNEKLFF
TRBV29-1	TRBJ2-1	CSVTGGIGNEQFF
TRBV27	TRBJ2-2	CASSELAAANTGELFF
TRBV19	TRBJ2-1	CASSIGQLSYNEQFF
TRBV28	TRBJ2-7	CASSLFVGVSYEQYF
TRBV4-1	TRBJ1-5	CASSQDLLSNQPQHF
TRBV30	TRBJ2-7	CAWSGDSYEQYF
TRBV28	TRBJ2-2	CASSFRQNTGELFF
TRBV7-3	TRBJ2-2	CASSRPSHRGMELFF
TRBV7-6	TRBJ2-7	CASSPRPTYEQYF
TRBV18	TRBJ2-1	CASSPERLADEQFF
TRBV19	TRBJ2-5	CASSIMGSQETQYF
TRBV27	TRBJ2-7	CASGTGGSSYEQYF
TRBV4-1	TRBJ2-3	CASSQDGLAGSTDTQYF
TRBV6-5	TRBJ2-7	CASSEGRGPYEQYF